This T cell receptor (beta chain) was sequenced during a study of long-term antiretroviral therapy in people with HIV. Points from the study as a whole: Clones that expanded before ART (that is, prior to treatment) dominated the repertoire at all time points. Dating from the mid-2000s to the late 2010s, the blood was possibly obtained under older ART regimens. Diversity increased after ART yet remained lower than in transplant donor controls.

About this clone itself: No antigen is known for it.

The CDR3 has 12 residues. The germline V and J ends were trimmed by 10 bases and 6 bases, with 15 bases remaining between them. The V gene's germline CDR1 is MNHEY and CDR2 SVGAGI. Run at survey level, the immunoSEQ assay was version v3.0. A per-sample goal of roughly 40,000-50,000 T-cell genomes was targeted by sequencing. Only in-frame clones appear in the TCRdb table, and some are missing; sequencing was by immunoSEQ multiplex PCR. The sample includes tens of thousands of clones, more than 70% of them seen just once. The input for sequencing was unsorted PBMCs, taken about 5 years after starting antiretroviral therapy. This sequence was found in a middle-aged man with HIV. The V gene is TRBV6-5, the J gene TRBJ1-2; D is ambiguous. CDR3 sequence reads: CATRSVNHGYTF. The CDR3 DNA reads TGTGCCACCCGCAGCGTCAACCATGGCTACACCTTC.